This T cell receptor (beta chain) is drawn from a study of T cells in Graves' hyperthyroidism and ophthalmopathy. Whole-study results and caveats: A 13 V-J model separated ophthalmopathy from stable hyperthyroidism. Ophthalmopathy was model-predicted a median roughly 6.5 months pre-onset.

In its sample, this clonotype was seen a few times. Its antigen is as yet unknown. Patients aged 18 to 65 had newly diagnosed hyperthyroidism of under 2 months' duration. Patients having uncontrolled infection, another autoimmune disease, pregnancy or lactation were not included. TCR beta CDR3 regions were amplified from RNA transcripts. TCR CDR3 regions were first amplified by RT-PCR with HTBI primers. From the multiplex PCR reads, TCRdb called clonotypes with MiXCR, one entry per CDR3 protein. The profile shows some 740,000 distinct CDR3 sequences, 11% to 15% of them singletons. This TCR was recovered from a woman between 18 and 29 years old with Graves' hyperthyroidism. The specimen sequenced was blood.

The CDR3 nucleotides are TGTGCCTGGAGTTTAGTTGGGGGAAGAGGAGCTTTCTTT. Its protein is CAWSLVGGRGAFF. The chain is built from TRBV30 and TRBJ1-1, with D possibly being TRBD1 (5 bases). V was trimmed by 2 bases and J by 10 bases, leaving 17 bases between them. Germline CDR1 GTSNPN, CDR2 SVGIG (reference sequence). The CDR3 consists of 13 residues.